A selection of T cell receptor beta chains follows, all from one sample in a study of cytomegalovirus exposure and HLA in healthy donors. Assay used: immunoSEQ multiplex PCR; TCRdb lists only in-frame clones, some missing. This repertoire shows some 120,000 clones, more than 75% found once; its top ten account for roughly 1.8%. The sample was PBMCs. The origin of the receptors is a man younger than 30 in good health and CMV-seronegative. Both conserved end residues are part of each CDR3. The D gene is left open where the match is weak. The listing skips clone size in some rows; elsewhere it reads once, few, many or a size class.

cdr3_length | clone_size | d_call | j_call | v_call | cdr3_nt | cdr3_aa
15 | - | - | TRBJ1-1 | TRBV19 | TGTGCCAGCACCGACAGGCAGCTAATGAACACTGAAGCTTTCTTT | CASTDRQLMNTEAFF
16 | - | TRBD2 | TRBJ2-5 | TRBV4-1 | TGCGCCAGCAGCCTGTTAGCGGGGGGCCGACAAGAGACCCAGTACTTC | CASSLLAGGRQETQYF
14 | - | - | TRBJ1-1 | TRBV4-3 | TGCGCCAGCAGCCAAGGGGCAATGAACACTGAAGCTTTCTTT | CASSQGAMNTEAFF
13 | - | TRBD1 | TRBJ1-1 | TRBV7-6 | TGTGCCAGCAGACGTACAGGGGACACTGAAGCTTTCTTT | CASRRTGDTEAFF
17 | - | TRBD2 | TRBJ2-1 | TRBV4-3 | TGCGCCAGCAGCCAGGGGACTAGCGGGGGTTCCTACAATGAGCAGTTCTTC | CASSQGTSGGSYNEQFF
16 | - | TRBD1 | TRBJ1-2 | TRBV6-1 | TGTGCCAGCAGTGGGAACCCGGGACAGGGGAACTATGGCTACACCTTC | CASSGNPGQGNYGYTF
14 | - | - | TRBJ2-3 | TRBV27 | TGTGCCAGCTCCCCCTGGGACTCCACAGATACGCAGTATTTT | CASSPWDSTDTQYF
14 | - | TRBD1 | TRBJ1-2 | TRBV5-1 | TGCGCCAGCAGCTTGGTAACAGGGGACTATGGCTACACCTTC | CASSLVTGDYGYTF
15 | - | TRBD1 | TRBJ2-1 | TRBV14 | TGTGCCAGCAGCCGTAGGACAGGGAATTACAATGAGCAGTTCTTC | CASSRRTGNYNEQFF
13 | - | - | TRBJ2-5 | TRBV6-5 | TGTGCCAGCACTTGGACAGCAACAAACACCCAGTACTTC | CASTWTATNTQYF
14 | - | - | TRBJ1-1 | TRBV27 | TGTGCCAGCACCGATGGGGAGATGAACACTGAAGCTTTCTTT | CASTDGEMNTEAFF
14 | - | - | TRBJ1-1 | TRBV9 | TGTGCCAGCAACACCCCGGGGGTGAACACTGAAGCTTTCTTT | CASNTPGVNTEAFF
14 | few | TRBD2 | TRBJ2-3 | TRBV7-6 | TGTGCCAGCAGCTTTAGCGGGGGGGCAGATACGCAGTATTTT | CASSFSGGADTQYF
15 | - | TRBD1 | TRBJ2-1 | TRBV4-1 | TGCGCCAGCAGCCCGACAGGGCCCGTATACAATGAGCAGTTCTTC | CASSPTGPVYNEQFF
15 | - | - | TRBJ2-5 | TRBV5-6 | TGTGCCAGCAGCCCGACGGACAGACATCAAGAGACCCAGTACTTC | CASSPTDRHQETQYF
15 | few | - | TRBJ1-1 | TRBV6-1 | TGTGCCAGCAGTGACCGACCTCGAGCGGGAACTGAAGCTTTCTTT | CASSDRPRAGTEAFF
15 | few | - | TRBJ2-7 | TRBV2 | TGTGCCAGCAGTGAGGGCAGGGGCCGATTGGAAGAGCAGTACTTC | CASSEGRGRLEEQYF
13 | - | - | TRBJ2-3 | TRBV11-3 | TGTGCCAGCAGCTCCTCCGGGGCAGATACGCAGTATTTT | CASSSSGADTQYF
15 | - | - | TRBJ2-7 | TRBV28 | TGTGCCAGCAGTTTAGGAGGTTCTGACCTCTACGAGCAGTACTTC | CASSLGGSDLYEQYF
16 | once | - | TRBJ1-1 | TRBV7-2 | TGTGCCAGCAGACCTCCGAGGGCGGTAGGTAAGACTGAAGCTTTCTTT | CASRPPRAVGKTEAFF
16 | - | - | TRBJ1-1 | TRBV5-1 | TGCGCCAGCAGCGAGGCCCTCGGGCGAAGCGGGACTGAAGCTTTCTTT | CASSEALGRSGTEAFF
13 | - | - | TRBJ1-6 | TRBV12-5 | TGTGCTAGTGGAGCTTCCCATGGTTCACCCCTCCACTTT | CASGASHGSPLHF
14 | - | TRBD1 | TRBJ2-7 | TRBV19 | TGTGCCAGTAGTAAGGGACAGGGGGTGTACGAGCAGTACTTC | CASSKGQGVYEQYF
17 | - | TRBD2 | TRBJ2-3 | TRBV9 | TGTGCCAGCAGCCCTCCTCCTAGCGGGGGGGTCACAGATACGCAGTATTTT | CASSPPPSGGVTDTQYF